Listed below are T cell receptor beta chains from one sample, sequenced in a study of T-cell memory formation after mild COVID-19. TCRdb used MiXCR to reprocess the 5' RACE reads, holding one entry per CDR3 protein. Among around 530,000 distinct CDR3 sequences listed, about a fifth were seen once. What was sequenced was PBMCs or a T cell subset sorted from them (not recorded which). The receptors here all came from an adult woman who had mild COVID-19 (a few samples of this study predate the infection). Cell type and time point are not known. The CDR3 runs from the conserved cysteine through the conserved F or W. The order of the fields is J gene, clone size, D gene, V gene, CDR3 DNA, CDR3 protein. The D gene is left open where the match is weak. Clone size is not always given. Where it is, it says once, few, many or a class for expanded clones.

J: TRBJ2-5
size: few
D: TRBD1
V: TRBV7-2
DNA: TGTGCCAGCAGTATCGACAGGGGGTGGGAGACCCAGTACTTC
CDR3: CASSIDRGWETQYF

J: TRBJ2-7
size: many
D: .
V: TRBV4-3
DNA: TGCGCCAGCAGCCAAGATGTCTTCACCTCTGAGCAGTACTTC
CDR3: CASSQDVFTSEQYF

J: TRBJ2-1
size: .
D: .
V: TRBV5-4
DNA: TGTGCCAGCCTACTGTACAATGAGCAGTTCTTC
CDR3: CASLLYNEQFF

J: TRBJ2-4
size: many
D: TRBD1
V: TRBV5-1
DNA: TGCGCCAGCAGCCTAGGACAGGGGAGCGATGCCAAAAACATTCAGTACTTC
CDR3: CASSLGQGSDAKNIQYF

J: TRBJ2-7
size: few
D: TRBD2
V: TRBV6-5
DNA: TGTGCCAGCAGTCCAACGGGACTAGCGGGGTCACCCTACGAGCAGTACTTC
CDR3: CASSPTGLAGSPYEQYF

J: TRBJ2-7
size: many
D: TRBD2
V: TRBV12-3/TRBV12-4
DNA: TGTGCCAGCAGGACTAGCGGGAGCTACGAGCAGTACTTC
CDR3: CASRTSGSYEQYF

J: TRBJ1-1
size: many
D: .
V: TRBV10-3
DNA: TGTGCCATCAGTGCTCCCGGCGGAAGAACTGAAGCTTTCTTT
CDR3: CAISAPGGRTEAFF

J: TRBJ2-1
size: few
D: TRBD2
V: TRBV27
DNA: TGTGCCAGCAGTTTATCGCTAGCGGGGACGGTTGGCAATGAGCAGTTCTTC
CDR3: CASSLSLAGTVGNEQFF

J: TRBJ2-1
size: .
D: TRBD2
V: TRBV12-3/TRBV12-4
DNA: TGTGCCAGCAGTCCTCCGGGTGAGCGGGGGGAAGAGTCCTACAATGAGCAGTTCTTC
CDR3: CASSPPGERGEESYNEQFF

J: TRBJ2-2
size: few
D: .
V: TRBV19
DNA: TGTGCCAGTGGGCGGGACATCAGAACCGGGGAGCTGTTTTTT
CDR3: CASGRDIRTGELFF

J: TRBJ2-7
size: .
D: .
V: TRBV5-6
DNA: TGTGCCAGCAGCTTGGAGGTAATTGATTCTGAGCAGTACTTC
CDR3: CASSLEVIDSEQYF

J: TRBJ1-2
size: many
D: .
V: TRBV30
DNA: TGTGCCTGGGGGACCCATGGCTACACCTTC
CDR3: CAWGTHGYTF

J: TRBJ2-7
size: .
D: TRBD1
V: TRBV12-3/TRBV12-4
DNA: TGTGCCAGCAGTTTCGGACAGGGGGACGGGCAGTACTTC
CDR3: CASSFGQGDGQYF

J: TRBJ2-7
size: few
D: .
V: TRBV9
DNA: TGTGCCAGCAGCGCCCAGTCCCAACCCGGCGAGCAGTACTTC
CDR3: CASSAQSQPGEQYF

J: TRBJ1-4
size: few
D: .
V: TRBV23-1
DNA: TGCGCCACGGCCGGGGGGCGCGATAATGAAAAACTGTTTTTT
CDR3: CATAGGRDNEKLFF

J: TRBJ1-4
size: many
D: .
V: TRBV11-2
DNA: TGTGCCAGCAGTCGACAGCCCACAACTAATGAAAAACTGTTTTTT
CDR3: CASSRQPTTNEKLFF

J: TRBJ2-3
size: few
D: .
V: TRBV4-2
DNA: TGTGCCAGCAGCCAAGGGGGAAGATACACAGATACGCAGTATTTT
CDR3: CASSQGGRYTDTQYF

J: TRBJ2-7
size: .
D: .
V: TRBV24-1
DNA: TGTGCCACCAGCGGGGCACCACTCTACGAGCAGTACTTC
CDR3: CATSGAPLYEQYF

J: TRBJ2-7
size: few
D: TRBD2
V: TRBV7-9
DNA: TGTGCCAGCGTCCGCGGGGGGCTCTACGAGCAGTACTTC
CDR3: CASVRGGLYEQYF

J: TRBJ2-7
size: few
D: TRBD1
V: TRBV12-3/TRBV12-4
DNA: TGTGCCAGCAGCGGGACAGTCGTCCCGCCCTACGAGCAGTACTTC
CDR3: CASSGTVVPPYEQYF

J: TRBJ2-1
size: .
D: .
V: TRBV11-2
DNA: TGTGCCAGCAGCGCCAGATCCCTGGGGCAGTTCTTC
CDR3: CASSARSLGQFF

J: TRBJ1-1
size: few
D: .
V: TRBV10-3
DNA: TGTGCCATCAGTCGCGGAGCCATGAACACTGAAGCTTTCTTT
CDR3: CAISRGAMNTEAFF